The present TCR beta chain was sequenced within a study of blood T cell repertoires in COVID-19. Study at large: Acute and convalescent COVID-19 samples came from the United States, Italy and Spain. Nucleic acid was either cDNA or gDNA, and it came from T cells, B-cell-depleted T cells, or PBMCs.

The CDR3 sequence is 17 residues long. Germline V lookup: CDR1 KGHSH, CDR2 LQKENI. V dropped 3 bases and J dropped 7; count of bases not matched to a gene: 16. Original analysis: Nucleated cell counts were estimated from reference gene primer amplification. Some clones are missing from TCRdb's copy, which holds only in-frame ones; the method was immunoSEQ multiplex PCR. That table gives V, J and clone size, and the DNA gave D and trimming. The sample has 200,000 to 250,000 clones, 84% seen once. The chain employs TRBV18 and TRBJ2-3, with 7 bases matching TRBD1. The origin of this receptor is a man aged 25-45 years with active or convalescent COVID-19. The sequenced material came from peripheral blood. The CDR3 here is CASSPERGRQGKNTQYF. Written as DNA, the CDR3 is TGTGCCAGCTCACCCGAGAGGGGGCGACAGGGAAAAAATACGCAGTATTTT.